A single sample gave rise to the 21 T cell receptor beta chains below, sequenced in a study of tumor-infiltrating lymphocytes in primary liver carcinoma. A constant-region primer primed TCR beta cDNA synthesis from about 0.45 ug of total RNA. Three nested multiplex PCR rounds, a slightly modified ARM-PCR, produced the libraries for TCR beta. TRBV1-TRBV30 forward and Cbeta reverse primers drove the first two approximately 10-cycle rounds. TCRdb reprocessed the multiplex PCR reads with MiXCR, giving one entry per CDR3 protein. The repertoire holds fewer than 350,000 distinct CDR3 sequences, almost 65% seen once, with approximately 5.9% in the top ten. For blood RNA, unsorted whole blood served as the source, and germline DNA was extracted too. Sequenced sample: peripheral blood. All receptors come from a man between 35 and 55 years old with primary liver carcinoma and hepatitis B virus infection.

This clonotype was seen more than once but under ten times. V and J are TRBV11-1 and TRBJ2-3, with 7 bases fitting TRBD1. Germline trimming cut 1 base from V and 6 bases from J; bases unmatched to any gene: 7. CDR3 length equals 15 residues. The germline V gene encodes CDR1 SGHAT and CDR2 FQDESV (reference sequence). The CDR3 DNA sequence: TGTGCCAGCAGCTTAGGAAGGGGGCGCGTGGATACGCAGTATTTT. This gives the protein CASSLGRGRVDTQYF.

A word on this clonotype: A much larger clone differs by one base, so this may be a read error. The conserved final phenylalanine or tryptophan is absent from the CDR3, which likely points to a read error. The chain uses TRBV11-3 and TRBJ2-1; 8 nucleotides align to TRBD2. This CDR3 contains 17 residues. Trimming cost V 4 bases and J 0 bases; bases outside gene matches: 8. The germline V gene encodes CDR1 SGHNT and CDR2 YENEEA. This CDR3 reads CASSSYQSGSSYNEQFL. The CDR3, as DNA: TGTGCCAGCAGCTCCTACCAGAGCGGGAGCTCCTACAATGAGCAGTTCCTC.

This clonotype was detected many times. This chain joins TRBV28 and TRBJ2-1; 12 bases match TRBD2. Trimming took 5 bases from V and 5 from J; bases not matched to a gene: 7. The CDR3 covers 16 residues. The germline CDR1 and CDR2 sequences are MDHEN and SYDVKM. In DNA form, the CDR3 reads TGTGCCAGCAGTCTCCTAGCGGGAGGGCCCCACAATGAGCAGTTCTTC. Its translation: CASSLLAGGPHNEQFF.

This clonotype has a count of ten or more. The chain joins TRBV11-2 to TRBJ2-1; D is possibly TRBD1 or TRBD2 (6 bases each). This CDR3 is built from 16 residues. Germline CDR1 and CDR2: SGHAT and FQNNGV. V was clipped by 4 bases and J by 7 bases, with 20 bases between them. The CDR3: CASSSGWGALGNEQFF. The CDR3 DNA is TGTGCCAGCAGCTCGGGGTGGGGGGCCCTCGGGAATGAGCAGTTCTTC.

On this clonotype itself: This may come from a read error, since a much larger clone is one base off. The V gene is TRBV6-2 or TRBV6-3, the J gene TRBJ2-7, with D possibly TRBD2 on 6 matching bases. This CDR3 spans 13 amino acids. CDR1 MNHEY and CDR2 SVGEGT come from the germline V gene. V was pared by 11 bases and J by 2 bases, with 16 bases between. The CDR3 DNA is TGTGCCTCCCGCTCGGGAGCCACCTACGAGCAGTACTTC. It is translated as CASRSGATYEQYF.

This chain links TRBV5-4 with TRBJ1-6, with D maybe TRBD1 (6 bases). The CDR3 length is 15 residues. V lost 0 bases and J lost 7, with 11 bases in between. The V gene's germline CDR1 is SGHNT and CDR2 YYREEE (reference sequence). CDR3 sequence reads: CASSLARGENSPLHF. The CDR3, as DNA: TGTGCCAGCAGCTTGGCTAGGGGGGAGAATTCACCCCTCCACTTT. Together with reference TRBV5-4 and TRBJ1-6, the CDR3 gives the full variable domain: ETGVTQSPTHLIKTRGQQVTLRCSSQSGHNTVSWYQQALGQGPQFIFQYYREEENGRGNFPPRFSGLQFPNYSSELNVNALELDDSALYLCASSLARGENSPLHFGNGTRLTVT.

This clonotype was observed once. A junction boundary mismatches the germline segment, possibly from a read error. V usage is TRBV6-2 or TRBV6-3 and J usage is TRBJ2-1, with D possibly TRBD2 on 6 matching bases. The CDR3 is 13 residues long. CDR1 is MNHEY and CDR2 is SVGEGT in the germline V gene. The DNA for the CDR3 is TGTGCCAACACCCTGGACTATTACAATGAGCAGTCCTTC. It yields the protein CANTLDYYNEQSF.

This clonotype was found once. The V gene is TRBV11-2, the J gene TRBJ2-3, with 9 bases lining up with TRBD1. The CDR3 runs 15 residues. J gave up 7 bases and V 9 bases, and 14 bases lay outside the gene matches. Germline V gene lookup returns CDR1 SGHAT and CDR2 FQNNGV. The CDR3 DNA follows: TGTGCCAGTAACCCTGACAGGGGGTTTTATTATACGCAGTATTTT. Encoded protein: CASNPDRGFYYTQYF.

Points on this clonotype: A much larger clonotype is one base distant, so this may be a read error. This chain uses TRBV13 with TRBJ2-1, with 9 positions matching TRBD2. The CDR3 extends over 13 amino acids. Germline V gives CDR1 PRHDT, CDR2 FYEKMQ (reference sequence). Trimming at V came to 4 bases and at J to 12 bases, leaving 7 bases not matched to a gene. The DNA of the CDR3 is TGTGCCAGCAGCTGGACTAGCGAAGGTGTGCAGTTCTTC. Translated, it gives CASSWTSEGVQFF.

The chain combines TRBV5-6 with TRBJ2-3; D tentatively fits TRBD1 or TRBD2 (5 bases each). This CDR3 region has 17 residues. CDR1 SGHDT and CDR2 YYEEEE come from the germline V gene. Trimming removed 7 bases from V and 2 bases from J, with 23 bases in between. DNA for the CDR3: TGTGCCAGCCGCGTCCTGAGGGACCAGGGCGACACAGATACGCAGTATTTT. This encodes CASRVLRDQGDTDTQYF.

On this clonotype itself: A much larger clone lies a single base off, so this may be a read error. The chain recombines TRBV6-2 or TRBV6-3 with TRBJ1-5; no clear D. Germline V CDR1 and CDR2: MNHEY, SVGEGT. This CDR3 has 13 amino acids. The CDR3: CASAQYSNKPQHF. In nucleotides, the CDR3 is TGTGCCAGCGCCCAGTATAGCAATAAGCCCCAGCATTTT.

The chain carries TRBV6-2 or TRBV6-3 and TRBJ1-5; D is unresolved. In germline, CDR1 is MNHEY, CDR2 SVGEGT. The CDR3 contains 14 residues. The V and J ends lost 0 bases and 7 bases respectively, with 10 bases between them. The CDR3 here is CASSYSLAMQPQHF. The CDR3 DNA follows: TGTGCCAGCAGTTACTCGCTAGCAATGCAGCCCCAGCATTTT.

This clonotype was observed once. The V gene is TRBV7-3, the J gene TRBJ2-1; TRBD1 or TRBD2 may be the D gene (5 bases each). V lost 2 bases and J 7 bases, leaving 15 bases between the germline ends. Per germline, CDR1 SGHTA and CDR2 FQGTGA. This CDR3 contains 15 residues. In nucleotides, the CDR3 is TGTGCCAGCAGCTTATTTGGGGGATCGGGTAATGAGCAGTTCTTC. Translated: CASSLFGGSGNEQFF. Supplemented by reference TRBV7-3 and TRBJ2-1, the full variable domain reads GAGVSQTPSNKVTEKGKYVELRCDPISGHTALYWYRQSLGQGPEFLIYFQGTGAADDSGLPNDRFFAVRPEGSVSTLKIQRTERGDSAVYLCASSLFGGSGNEQFFGPGTRLTVL.

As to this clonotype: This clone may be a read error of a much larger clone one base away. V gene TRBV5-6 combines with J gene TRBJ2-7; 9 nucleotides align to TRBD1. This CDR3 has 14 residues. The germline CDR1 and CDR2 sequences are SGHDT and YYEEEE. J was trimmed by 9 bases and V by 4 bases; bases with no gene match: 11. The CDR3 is CASSRDRVIDGQYF. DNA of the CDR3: TGTGCCAGCAGCCGGGACAGGGTCATCGACGGGCAGTACTTC. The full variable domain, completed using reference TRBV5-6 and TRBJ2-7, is DAGVTQSPTHLIKTRGQQVTLRCSPKSGHDTVSWYQQALGQGPQFIFQYYEEEERQRGNFPDRFSGHQFPNYSSELNVNALLLGDSALYLCASSRDRVIDGQYFGPGTRLTVT.

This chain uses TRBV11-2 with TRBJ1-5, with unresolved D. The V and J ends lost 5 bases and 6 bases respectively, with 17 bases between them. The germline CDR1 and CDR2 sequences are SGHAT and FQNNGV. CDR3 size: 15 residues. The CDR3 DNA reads TGTGCCAGCAGCCCCCAAGGAGACTGCAGTCAGCCCCAGCATTTT. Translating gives CASSPQGDCSQPQHF.

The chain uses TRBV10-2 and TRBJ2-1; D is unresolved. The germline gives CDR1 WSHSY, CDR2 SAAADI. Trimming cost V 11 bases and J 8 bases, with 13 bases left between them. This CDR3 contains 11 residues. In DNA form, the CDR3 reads TGCGCCTGCACCCCTGCGGATGAGCAGTTCTTC. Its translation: CACTPADEQFF.

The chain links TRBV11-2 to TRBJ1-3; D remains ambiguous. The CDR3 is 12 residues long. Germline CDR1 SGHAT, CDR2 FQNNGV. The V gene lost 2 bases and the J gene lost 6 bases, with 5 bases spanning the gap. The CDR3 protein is CASSLMLNTIYF. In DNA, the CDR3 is TGTGCCAGCAGCTTAATGTTAAACACCATATATTTT.

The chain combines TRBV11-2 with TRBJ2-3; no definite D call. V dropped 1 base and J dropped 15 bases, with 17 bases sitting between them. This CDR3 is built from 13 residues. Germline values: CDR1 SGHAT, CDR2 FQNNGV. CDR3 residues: CASSLVVLYTHYF. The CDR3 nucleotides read TGTGCCAGCAGCTTAGTAGTCCTGTATACACACTATTTT.

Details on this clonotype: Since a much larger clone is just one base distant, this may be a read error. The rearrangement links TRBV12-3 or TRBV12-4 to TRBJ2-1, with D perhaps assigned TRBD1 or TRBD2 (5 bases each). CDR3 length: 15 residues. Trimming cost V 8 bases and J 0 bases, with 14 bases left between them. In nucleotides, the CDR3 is TGTGCCAGCCGTCCGGGGCCGAGCTCCTACAATGAGCAGTTCTTC. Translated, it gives CASRPGPSSYNEQFF.

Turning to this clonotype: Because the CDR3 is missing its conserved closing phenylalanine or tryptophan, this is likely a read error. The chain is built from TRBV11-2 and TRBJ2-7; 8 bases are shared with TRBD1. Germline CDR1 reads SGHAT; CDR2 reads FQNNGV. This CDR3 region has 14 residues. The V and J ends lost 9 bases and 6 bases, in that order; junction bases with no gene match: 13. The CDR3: CASSPSWTGPEQYS. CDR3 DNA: TGTGCCAGTAGCCCGTCTTGGACAGGGCCCGAGCAGTACTCC.

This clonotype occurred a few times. CDR3 region: CASSLSTAHGDEQYF. DNA of the CDR3: TGCGCCAGCAGCTTGTCGACGGCCCATGGGGACGAGCAGTACTTC. The V call is TRBV5-1, the J call TRBJ2-7; no reliable D call. V was clipped by 1 base and J by 5 bases, with 16 bases between them. From germline, CDR1 is SGHRS and CDR2 YFSETQ. This CDR3 has 15 amino acids.